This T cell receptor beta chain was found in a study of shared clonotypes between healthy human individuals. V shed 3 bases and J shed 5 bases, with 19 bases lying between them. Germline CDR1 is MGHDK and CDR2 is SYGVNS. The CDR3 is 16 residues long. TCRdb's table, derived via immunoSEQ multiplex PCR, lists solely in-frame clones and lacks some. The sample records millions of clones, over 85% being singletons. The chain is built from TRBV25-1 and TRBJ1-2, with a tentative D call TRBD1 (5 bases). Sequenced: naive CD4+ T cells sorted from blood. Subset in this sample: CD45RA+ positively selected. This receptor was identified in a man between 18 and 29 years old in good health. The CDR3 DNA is TGTGCCAGCAGTGAGCGTACAGGAGGTGAGGGGTATGGCTACACCTTC. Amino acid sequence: CASSERTGGEGYGYTF.